The rows below give T cell receptor beta chains drawn from one sample of a study of T cell repertoires in aging, cancer and after chemotherapy. MiXCR was run by TCRdb on the multiplex PCR reads, yielding one entry per CDR3 protein. The sample holds approximately 10,000 distinct CDR3 sequences; under 40% are singletons and the top ten take 6.5% to 9%. The sequencing sample was made of blood. Every receptor here comes from a human donor in good health. Each CDR3 is given with its conserved first and last residue. D genes are given only for firm matches. Clone size is not always given. Where it is, it says once, few, many or a class for expanded clones.

clone size	CDR3 length	D gene	V gene	J gene	CDR3 protein	CDR3 DNA
NA	15	TRBD2	TRBV6-5	TRBJ2-3	CASRKIAGVADTQYF	TGTGCCAGCAGAAAAATAGCGGGAGTAGCAGATACGCAGTATTTT
NA	12	TRBD1	TRBV6-1	TRBJ1-4	CASSRQGEKLFF	TGTGCCAGCAGCAGACAGGGTGAAAAACTGTTTTTT
NA	11	NA	TRBV29-1	TRBJ1-1	CSVEGLAEAFF	TGCAGCGTGGAGGGTCTTGCAGAAGCTTTCTTT
NA	13	NA	TRBV11-1	TRBJ1-2	CASSLEGRTGYTF	TGTGCCAGCAGCTTAGAGGGTAGGACTGGCTACACCTTC
NA	15	NA	TRBV5-6	TRBJ2-7	CASSLGLDGSYEQYF	TGTGCCAGCAGCTTGGGGCTGGACGGGTCCTACGAGCAGTACTTC
NA	14	TRBD1	TRBV6-1	TRBJ1-2	CATPRDSSNYGYTF	TGTGCCACCCCTCGGGACAGTTCTAACTATGGCTACACCTTC
few	17	TRBD2	TRBV6-6	TRBJ2-1	CASSYSGLAGVYNEQFF	TGTGCCAGCAGTTACTCCGGACTAGCGGGAGTCTACAATGAGCAGTTCTTC
NA	14	TRBD1	TRBV27	TRBJ2-1	CASSLTGQGAMQFF	TGTGCCAGCAGTTTAACTGGACAGGGGGCTATGCAGTTCTTC
few	14	NA	TRBV30	TRBJ2-3	CAWSRDTSTDTQYF	TGTGCCTGGAGTCGGGACACCAGCACAGATACGCAGTATTTT
NA	18	TRBD2	TRBV5-3	TRBJ2-1	CARSRNYPSGRLGNEQFF	TGTGCCAGAAGCCGCAATTACCCTAGCGGGAGATTAGGCAATGAGCAGTTCTTC
NA	14	NA	TRBV5-6	TRBJ2-5	CASSPSGSQETQYF	TGTGCCAGCAGCCCCTCCGGGAGCCAAGAGACCCAGTACTTC
NA	13	NA	TRBV13	TRBJ1-1	CASSPEHIGEAFF	TGTGCCAGCAGCCCCGAGCATATAGGAGAAGCTTTCTTT
NA	16	TRBD1	TRBV6-1	TRBJ1-2	CASILKGQGYNYGYTF	TGTGCCAGCATCCTCAAAGGACAGGGTTATAACTATGGCTACACCTTC
NA	14	NA	TRBV10-3	TRBJ2-1	CAISEHGDYNEQFF	TGTGCCATCAGTGAACACGGGGACTACAATGAGCAGTTCTTC
NA	15	TRBD1	TRBV27	TRBJ2-7	CASRRAGTGVYEQYF	TGTGCCAGCAGACGCGCCGGGACAGGGGTCTACGAGCAGTACTTC
NA	15	NA	TRBV6-2/TRBV6-3	TRBJ1-5	CASSRLQGNWQPQHF	TGTGCCAGCAGTCGCTTGCAGGGGAACTGGCAGCCCCAGCATTTT
NA	14	NA	TRBV6-2/TRBV6-3	TRBJ1-6	CASSSGGRRSPLHF	TGTGCCAGCAGTTCGGGGGGGCGAAGATCACCCCTCCACTTT
few	17	NA	TRBV6-1	TRBJ2-7	CASRLIHSGAGKYEQYF	TGTGCCAGCAGGCTCATACATTCAGGGGCGGGAAAGTACGAGCAGTACTTC
NA	16	TRBD2	TRBV7-2	TRBJ2-7	CASSLTGTSISYEQYF	TGTGCCAGCAGCTTAACCGGGACTAGCATCTCCTACGAGCAGTACTTC
NA	14	TRBD1	TRBV6-1	TRBJ2-7	CASSEDPGGYEQYF	TGTGCCAGCAGTGAAGATCCAGGGGGCTACGAGCAGTACTTC
NA	14	TRBD1	TRBV6-5	TRBJ2-7	CASSYGTGAYEQYF	TGTGCCAGCAGTTACGGGACAGGGGCCTACGAGCAGTACTTC
NA	12	NA	TRBV5-4	TRBJ2-1	CASSFGTTEQFF	TGTGCCAGCAGCTTTGGGACGACTGAGCAGTTCTTC
few	14	NA	TRBV5-1	TRBJ1-5	CASSPGLSNQPQHF	TGCGCCAGCAGCCCGGGACTGAGCAATCAGCCCCAGCATTTT
few	16	NA	TRBV19	TRBJ2-1	CASTLASQRPVNEQFF	TGTGCCAGTACCCTCGCGTCGCAGCGTCCCGTCAATGAGCAGTTCTTC
NA	13	NA	TRBV29-1	TRBJ1-3	CSVEMGIRNTIYF	TGCAGCGTTGAAATGGGGATAAGAAACACCATATATTTT
NA	11	NA	TRBV6-1	TRBJ2-7	CASRWSYEQYF	TGTGCCAGCAGGTGGTCCTACGAGCAGTACTTC
NA	14	TRBD1	TRBV19	TRBJ1-5	CASTGTGGNQPQHF	TGTGCCAGTACGGGAACAGGGGGCAATCAGCCCCAGCATTTT
NA	13	TRBD1	TRBV6-5	TRBJ1-2	CASRGTGFVRYTF	TGTGCCAGCAGAGGGACAGGATTTGTACGCTACACCTTC
NA	14	NA	TRBV5-4	TRBJ1-2	CASSLAGSAEGYTF	TGTGCCAGCAGCTTGGCCGGCAGCGCGGAAGGCTACACCTTC
medium-sized	12	NA	TRBV29-1	TRBJ2-5	CSVNKGQETQYF	TGCAGCGTTAACAAGGGGCAAGAGACCCAGTACTTC
NA	14	TRBD1	TRBV13	TRBJ2-7	CASSLGQGRYEQYF	TGTGCCAGCAGCCTTGGACAGGGAAGGTACGAGCAGTACTTC
few	15	NA	TRBV5-3	TRBJ1-1	CARSLGAQANTEAFF	TGTGCCAGAAGCTTGGGGGCCCAGGCGAACACTGAAGCTTTCTTT
NA	13	TRBD2	TRBV10-3	TRBJ2-3	CATLAGETDTQYF	TGTGCCACCCTAGCGGGAGAGACAGATACGCAGTATTTT
few	11	TRBD1	TRBV6-1	TRBJ2-7	CASRQGSEQYF	TGTGCCAGCAGACAGGGGAGCGAGCAGTACTTC
few	13	NA	TRBV6-2/TRBV6-3	TRBJ2-7	CASSTPLSYEQYF	TGTGCCAGCAGTACCCCCTTGAGCTACGAGCAGTACTTC
NA	15	NA	TRBV6-1	TRBJ1-2	CASSSGPEASYGYTF	TGTGCCAGCTCCTCCGGGCCAGAGGCTTCCTATGGCTACACCTTC
NA	15	NA	TRBV20-1	TRBJ2-1	CSARDGGVSENEQFF	TGCAGTGCTAGAGATGGGGGCGTGAGCGAGAATGAGCAGTTCTTC
medium-sized	17	TRBD2	TRBV29-1	TRBJ2-4	CSVEGAGGLLAKNIQYF	TGCAGCGTTGAAGGAGCGGGAGGGCTCCTAGCCAAAAACATTCAGTACTTC
NA	17	NA	TRBV15	TRBJ2-3	CATSLGWGTPSTDTQYF	TGTGCCACCAGCTTGGGGTGGGGGACTCCAAGCACAGATACGCAGTATTTT
NA	14	NA	TRBV7-2	TRBJ2-7	CASSPGYTSYEQYF	TGTGCCAGCAGCCCGGGATATACCTCCTACGAGCAGTACTTC
medium-sized	11	NA	TRBV29-1	TRBJ2-5	CSGQFQETQYF	TGCAGCGGACAGTTTCAAGAGACCCAGTACTTC
few	13	NA	TRBV19	TRBJ2-1	CASSTAGGNEQFF	TGTGCCAGTAGTACAGCAGGGGGGAATGAGCAGTTCTTC
NA	14	NA	TRBV14	TRBJ1-2	CASSQEGDFYGYTF	TGTGCCAGCAGCCAAGAGGGGGATTTCTATGGCTACACCTTC
few	10	NA	TRBV6-1	TRBJ1-1	CASRNTEAFF	TGTGCCAGCCGGAACACTGAAGCTTTCTTT
NA	11	NA	TRBV27	TRBJ2-3	CASIDSDTQYF	TGTGCCAGCATAGATTCAGATACGCAGTATTTT
medium-sized	15	TRBD2	TRBV6-2/TRBV6-3	TRBJ2-5	CASSSTSGSQETQYF	TGTGCCAGCAGTTCGACTAGCGGGAGCCAAGAGACCCAGTACTTC
NA	13	NA	TRBV12-3/TRBV12-4	TRBJ2-1	CASSFAGSFLRRF	TGTGCCAGCAGTTTTGCGGGATCGTTCCTACGCAGATTC
NA	15	TRBD1	TRBV27	TRBJ2-7	CASRLQGQGPYEQYF	TGTGCCAGCAGGTTGCAAGGACAGGGGCCCTACGAGCAGTACTTC
NA	14	TRBD1	TRBV29-1	TRBJ1-5	CSVETGTGNQPQHF	TGCAGCGTTGAAACCGGGACAGGGAATCAGCCCCAGCATTTT
NA	18	TRBD2	TRBV7-6	TRBJ2-4	CASSPGLAGTKAKNIQYF	TGTGCCAGCAGCCCGGGACTAGCGGGCACCAAAGCCAAAAACATTCAGTACTTC
NA	14	NA	TRBV5-6	TRBJ1-4	CASSLGSFNEKLFF	TGTGCCAGCAGCTTGGGCAGTTTCAATGAAAAACTGTTTTTT
NA	13	NA	TRBV7-9	TRBJ1-5	CASSQYSNQPQHF	TGTGCCAGCAGCCAGTATAGCAATCAGCCCCAGCATTTT
medium-sized	13	NA	TRBV29-1	TRBJ2-7	CSGELGGSGEQYF	TGCAGCGGGGAGTTGGGGGGATCGGGCGAGCAGTACTTC
few	11	NA	TRBV30	TRBJ2-7	CAWTSSYEQYF	TGTGCCTGGACAAGCTCCTACGAGCAGTACTTC
NA	15	NA	TRBV19	TRBJ2-1	CASSISSLSYNEQFF	TGTGCCAGTAGTATATCTTCCCTCTCCTACAATGAGCAGTTCTTC
NA	13	NA	TRBV7-2	TRBJ2-3	CASSFSERNTQYF	TGTGCCAGCAGCTTTAGTGAGAGGAATACGCAGTATTTT
NA	15	NA	TRBV6-5	TRBJ2-1	CASSYRYSGTYEQFF	TGTGCCAGCAGTTACCGTTACAGCGGCACCTACGAGCAGTTCTTC
NA	15	TRBD2	TRBV13	TRBJ2-7	CASSLGPGLAYEQYF	TGTGCCAGCAGCTTAGGACCGGGACTAGCTTACGAGCAGTACTTC